Listed below are T cell receptor beta chains from one sample, sequenced in a study of blood T cell repertoires in COVID-19. Produced via immunoSEQ multiplex PCR; TCRdb's table is partial and in-frame only. The sample records some 220,000 clones, 84% being singletons. The sequenced sample was peripheral blood. These receptors were obtained from a man aged 45-65 years with active or convalescent COVID-19. Both conserved end residues are part of each CDR3. D genes are given only for firm matches. The size of a clone is reported for some rows only, either as once, few or many, or as a class for expanded clones.

J	size	V	D	DNA	CDR3
TRBJ2-2	.	TRBV28	TRBD1	TGTGCCAGCAGTTCGAACAGGGGCCCCTTTACGAGCACCGGGGAGCTGTTTTTT	CASSSNRGPFTSTGELFF
TRBJ2-1	.	TRBV18	TRBD1	TGTGCCAGCTCACCACGTCAGGGGGCTTCCTACAATGAGCAGTTCTTC	CASSPRQGASYNEQFF
TRBJ2-7	.	TRBV19	.	TGTGCCAGTAGTATAGTCTGGGACAAGTACTACGAGCAGTACTTC	CASSIVWDKYYEQYF
TRBJ1-4	.	TRBV28	.	TGTGCCAGCAGTTTAAGAGGGCACCTCAATGAAAAACTGTTTTTT	CASSLRGHLNEKLFF
TRBJ2-5	.	TRBV10-3	TRBD2	TGTGCCATCAGTCTAGAGGGACTAGCGGGGCTTGAGACCCAGTACTTC	CAISLEGLAGLETQYF
TRBJ2-3	.	TRBV7-2	TRBD2	TGTGCCAGCAGCTTCCTCGGGAGGGCCGGGAGGGATTATACGCAGTATTTT	CASSFLGRAGRDYTQYF
TRBJ2-5	.	TRBV11-1	TRBD2	TGTGCCAGCAGCTTGGGCCTAGCGGGGGGGCTGGAGACCCAGTACTTC	CASSLGLAGGLETQYF
TRBJ2-3	.	TRBV6-4	TRBD2	TGTGCCAGCAGTGACGGTCTAGCGGCCACAGATACGCAGTATTTT	CASSDGLAATDTQYF
TRBJ2-2	.	TRBV11-2	TRBD2	TGTGCCAGCAGCTTAATGGCTAGCGGGAGAAAGAACACCGGGGAGCTGTTTTTT	CASSLMASGRKNTGELFF
TRBJ2-1	.	TRBV29-1	.	TGCAGCGTTGTGGGTGACGGAGGTCCGTTCTTC	CSVVGDGGPFF
TRBJ2-1	.	TRBV3-1/TRBV3-2	TRBD2	TGTGCCAGCAGCCCCAGCGGGGACCCTTACAATGAGCAGTTCTTC	CASSPSGDPYNEQFF
TRBJ1-5	.	TRBV18	.	TGTGCCAGCTCACCTGCTACAGGAGGCAATCAGCCCCAGCATTTT	CASSPATGGNQPQHF
TRBJ2-2	.	TRBV5-4	.	TGTGCCAGCAAAGCCCTTGGGCCCGGGGAGCTGTTTTTT	CASKALGPGELFF
TRBJ2-1	.	TRBV27	.	TGTGCCAGCAGGCCGGCGGGAAGCTCCTACAATGAGCAGTTCTTC	CASRPAGSSYNEQFF
TRBJ1-2	.	TRBV27	.	TGTGCCAGCAGTTTAGGGGGGGGAGGCTATGGCTACACCTTC	CASSLGGGGYGYTF
TRBJ2-1	once	TRBV7-9	TRBD1	TGTGCCAGCAGCCCGACCGGGACAGGGTACAATGAGCAGTTCTTC	CASSPTGTGYNEQFF
TRBJ1-1	.	TRBV7-8	.	TGTGCCAGCAGCTCCCCCCTCGCGGGGGGGCGCAATGAAGCTTTCTTT	CASSSPLAGGRNEAFF
TRBJ1-4	.	TRBV19	.	TGTGCCAGTAGTATAGATCTTGAGGAGGAAAAACTGTTTTTT	CASSIDLEEEKLFF
TRBJ2-1	.	TRBV5-5	.	TGTGCCAGCAGCTTGCCCGGAGGTGAGCAGTTCTTC	CASSLPGGEQFF
TRBJ1-2	.	TRBV19	.	TGTGCCAGTAGTATTTCAGGTGTTCGAGGCTACACCTTC	CASSISGVRGYTF
TRBJ2-1	.	TRBV4-2	.	TGTGCCAGCAGCCATGCCTTGGGGCAGGATGAGCAGTTCTTC	CASSHALGQDEQFF
TRBJ2-4	.	TRBV27	TRBD1	TGTGCCAGCAGTCCGGACAGGGTTGGCATTCAGTACTTC	CASSPDRVGIQYF
TRBJ1-4	.	TRBV7-9	.	TGTGCCAGCAGCTCCAGACAGACTAATGAAAAACTGTTTTTT	CASSSRQTNEKLFF
TRBJ2-2	.	TRBV19	.	TGTGCCAGTAGTATAGCTAGCTTCGCCGGGGAGCTGTTTTTT	CASSIASFAGELFF
TRBJ2-3	.	TRBV3-1/TRBV3-2	.	TGTGCCAGCAGCCAGTTCTCCCCTGGTACTAGCACAGATACGCAGTATTTT	CASSQFSPGTSTDTQYF
TRBJ1-2	.	TRBV2	TRBD1	TGTGCCAGCACGGAACAGGGGCCGAGGGGTTATGGCTACACCTTC	CASTEQGPRGYGYTF
TRBJ1-4	.	TRBV28	.	TGTGCCAGCAGTTCGGGGGGAGGGAGGTCAAATGAAAAACTGTTTTTT	CASSSGGGRSNEKLFF
TRBJ1-5	.	TRBV2	.	TGTGCCAGCAGTGGGGGGAGGACGCAGCCCCAGCATTTT	CASSGGRTQPQHF
TRBJ2-5	many	TRBV4-3	TRBD1	TGCGCCAGCAGCCCCGGTCGGAGCGGGACAGGGGAAGAGACCCAGTACTTC	CASSPGRSGTGEETQYF
TRBJ2-7	.	TRBV15	TRBD1	TGTGCCACCAGCTCCCGGGACAGGGGCTACGAGCAGTACTTC	CATSSRDRGYEQYF
TRBJ1-5	once	TRBV7-8	TRBD1	TGTGCCAGCAGCTTAACAGGGGGTTTCCCCTATCAGCCCCAGCATTTT	CASSLTGGFPYQPQHF
TRBJ2-7	.	TRBV4-2	.	TGTGCCAGCAGCCAAGATAGCCGCTACGAGCAGTACTTC	CASSQDSRYEQYF
TRBJ2-1	.	TRBV24-1	TRBD2	TGTGCCACCAGTGATACCAGGTTCCTAGCGGGAACGTCCGGTGAGCAGTTCTTC	CATSDTRFLAGTSGEQFF
TRBJ2-1	many	TRBV5-4	.	TGTGCCAGCAGCTTGGGCGGTATTGAGCAGTTCTTC	CASSLGGIEQFF
TRBJ1-2	.	TRBV28	TRBD1	TGTGCCAGCAGTTTGCCACCGGGACAGGGGTATGGCTACACCTTC	CASSLPPGQGYGYTF
TRBJ1-3	.	TRBV7-9	.	TGTGCCAGCAGCGCAGAACAGGGCGTGTGGGGAAACACCATATATTTT	CASSAEQGVWGNTIYF
TRBJ2-1	once	TRBV4-3	.	TGCGCCCCTGAGGGTAGGGGGTTCTACAATGAGCAGTTCTTC	CAPEGRGFYNEQFF
TRBJ2-5	.	TRBV5-4	.	TGTGCCAGCAGCCTGGTCGACAGCCGGGAGACCCAGTACTTC	CASSLVDSRETQYF
TRBJ1-1	.	TRBV2	.	TGTGCCAGCTCCCCGAGGGGAGGTGAGGCGGACGCTGAAGCTTTCTTT	CASSPRGGEADAEAFF
TRBJ1-5	.	TRBV28	.	TGTGCCAGCAGTTCGCGAGGGACGGGGGACGATCAGCCCCAGCATTTT	CASSSRGTGDDQPQHF
TRBJ2-5	.	TRBV11-2	TRBD2	TGTGCCAGCAGCTTAGTTAACCCTGGACTAGCGGGAGTCCGGGAGACCCAGTACTTC	CASSLVNPGLAGVRETQYF
TRBJ1-1	few	TRBV19	.	TGTGCCAGTAGTATAGATTTAGAGAACACTGAAGCTTTCTTT	CASSIDLENTEAFF
TRBJ1-2	.	TRBV5-1	TRBD1	TGCGCCAGCAGCGATGGGACAGATGGCTACACCTTC	CASSDGTDGYTF
TRBJ1-6	.	TRBV27	.	TGTGCCAGCAGTTTGGGGGGACCCTCACCCCTCCACTTT	CASSLGGPSPLHF
TRBJ1-6	.	TRBV7-2	TRBD1	TGTGCCAGCAGCTTATCCAGTCGGACAGGGCGCAATTCACCCCTCCACTTT	CASSLSSRTGRNSPLHF
TRBJ1-1	once	TRBV28	.	TGTGCCAGCAGCACTACCATGAACACTGAAGCTTTCTTT	CASSTTMNTEAFF
TRBJ1-2	.	TRBV28	.	TGTGCCAGCAGTTTAGCTACCTTACCCCATGGCTACACCTTC	CASSLATLPHGYTF
TRBJ2-3	.	TRBV7-3	TRBD1	TGTGCCAGCAGCCCGACAGGGGGTAGGTGGACAGATACGCAGTATTTT	CASSPTGGRWTDTQYF
TRBJ1-5	once	TRBV4-2	.	TGTGCCAGCAGCCAAGTGGTCCAGGGGTTCAATCAGCCCCAGCATTTT	CASSQVVQGFNQPQHF
TRBJ2-7	.	TRBV12-5	TRBD2	TGTGCTGGTTTAGGACTAGCGGAATCCTACGAGCAGTACTTC	CAGLGLAESYEQYF
TRBJ1-2	.	TRBV28	.	TGTGCCAGCAGTTTCCCTACGTTAACGAACGGCTACACCTTC	CASSFPTLTNGYTF
TRBJ2-5	.	TRBV9	.	TGTGCCAGCAGCACGACAGCGTACCAAGAGACCCAGTACTTC	CASSTTAYQETQYF
TRBJ2-3	.	TRBV15	TRBD2	TGTGCCACCAGCAGATCGACTCTAGCGGGAGGGCCCGATACGCAGTATTTT	CATSRSTLAGGPDTQYF